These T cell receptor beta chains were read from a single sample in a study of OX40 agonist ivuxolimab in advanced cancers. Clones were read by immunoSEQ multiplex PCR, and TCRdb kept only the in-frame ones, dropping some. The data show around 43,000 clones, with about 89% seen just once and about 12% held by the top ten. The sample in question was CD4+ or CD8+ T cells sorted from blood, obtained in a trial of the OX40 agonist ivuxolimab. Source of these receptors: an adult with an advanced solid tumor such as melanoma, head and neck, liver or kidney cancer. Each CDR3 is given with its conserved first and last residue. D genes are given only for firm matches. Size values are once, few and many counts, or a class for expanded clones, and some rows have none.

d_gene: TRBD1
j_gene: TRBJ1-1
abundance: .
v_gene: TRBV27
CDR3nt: TGTGCCAGCAGTCCGGGACAGCTAAACACTGAAGCTTTCTTT
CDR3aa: CASSPGQLNTEAFF

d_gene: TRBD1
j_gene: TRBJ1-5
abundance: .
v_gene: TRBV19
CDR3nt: TGTGCCAGTAGTGTAGGACAGGGTAAATATAGCAATCAGCCCCAGCATTTT
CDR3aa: CASSVGQGKYSNQPQHF

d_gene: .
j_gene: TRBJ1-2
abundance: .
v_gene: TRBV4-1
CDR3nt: TGCGCCAGCAGCTCCGAATCGGGCTATGGCTACACCTTC
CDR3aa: CASSSESGYGYTF

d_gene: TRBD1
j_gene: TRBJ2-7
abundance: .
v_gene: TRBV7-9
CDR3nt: TGTGCCAGCAGCTTATCAGGGGGTCAGTACTTC
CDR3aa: CASSLSGGQYF

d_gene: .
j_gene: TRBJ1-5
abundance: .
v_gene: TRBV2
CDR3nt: TGTGCCAGCAGCCCCGGGGGAAGCAATCAGCCCCAGCATTTT
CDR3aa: CASSPGGSNQPQHF

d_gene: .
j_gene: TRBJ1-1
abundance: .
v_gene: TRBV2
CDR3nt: TGTGCCACCCCTCAGGCAGGGTCTAACACTGAAGCTTTCTTT
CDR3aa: CATPQAGSNTEAFF

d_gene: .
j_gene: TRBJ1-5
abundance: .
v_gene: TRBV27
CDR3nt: TGTGCCAGCGGTTCGGTGGGTCAGCCCCAGCATTTT
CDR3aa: CASGSVGQPQHF

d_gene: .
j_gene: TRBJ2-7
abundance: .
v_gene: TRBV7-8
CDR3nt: TGTGCCAGCAGCTCGCGACAGAGCTCCTACGAGCAGTACTTC
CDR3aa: CASSSRQSSYEQYF

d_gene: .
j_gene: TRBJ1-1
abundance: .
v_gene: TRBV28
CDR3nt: TGTGCCAGCAGCTCCTCCGGCCCTCAAGCTTTCTTT
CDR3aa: CASSSSGPQAFF

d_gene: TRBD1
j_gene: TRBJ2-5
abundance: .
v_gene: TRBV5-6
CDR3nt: TGTGCCAGCAGCCGGGACAGTCAAGAGACCCAGTACTTC
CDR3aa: CASSRDSQETQYF

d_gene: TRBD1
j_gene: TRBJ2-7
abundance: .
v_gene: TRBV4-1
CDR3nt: TGCGCCAGCAGCCAGGGACAGAGAACCTACGAGCAGTACTTC
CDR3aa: CASSQGQRTYEQYF

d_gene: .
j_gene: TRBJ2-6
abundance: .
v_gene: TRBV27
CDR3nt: TGTGCCAGCAGTCTCCTACGACGGACCGCGGGGGCCAACGTCCTGACTTTC
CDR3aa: CASSLLRRTAGANVLTF

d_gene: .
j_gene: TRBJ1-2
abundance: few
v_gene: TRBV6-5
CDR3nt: TGTGCCAGCTGGGAGGGTGGCTACACCTTC
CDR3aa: CASWEGGYTF

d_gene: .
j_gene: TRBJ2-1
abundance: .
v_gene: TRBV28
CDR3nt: TGTGCCAGCAGTTTAGCGAACACCGGCAATGAGCAGTTCTTC
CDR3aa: CASSLANTGNEQFF

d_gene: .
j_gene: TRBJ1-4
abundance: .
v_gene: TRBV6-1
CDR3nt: TGTGCCAGCAGTGAATGGGTAGGGATGGGAAAACTGTTTTTT
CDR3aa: CASSEWVGMGKLFF

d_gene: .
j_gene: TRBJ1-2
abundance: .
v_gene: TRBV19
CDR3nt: TGTGCCAGTAGTATAGGCGGCAGTTTAAACTATGGCTACACCTTC
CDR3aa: CASSIGGSLNYGYTF

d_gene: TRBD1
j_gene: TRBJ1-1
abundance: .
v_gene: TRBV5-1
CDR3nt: TGCGCCAGCAGCCCCAGGGGGGGTGAAGCTTTCTTT
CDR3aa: CASSPRGGEAFF

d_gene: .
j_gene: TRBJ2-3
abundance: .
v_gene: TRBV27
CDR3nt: TGTGCCAGCAGTTCGCAGTACACAGATACGCAGTATTTT
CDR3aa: CASSSQYTDTQYF

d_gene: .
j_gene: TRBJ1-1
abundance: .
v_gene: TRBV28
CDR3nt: TGTGCCAGCAGTCTGAACAGCCTTGAAGCTTTCTTT
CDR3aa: CASSLNSLEAFF

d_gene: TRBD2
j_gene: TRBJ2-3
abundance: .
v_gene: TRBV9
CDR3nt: TGTGCCAGCAGCGTCCAGTGGGGGGGATCTTCCGCAGATACGCAGTATTTT
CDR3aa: CASSVQWGGSSADTQYF

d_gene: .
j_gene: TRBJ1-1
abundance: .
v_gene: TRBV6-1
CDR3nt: TGTGCCAGCAGTGAAGCACTGGGGGTCGGCCCCCTCACTGAAGCTTTCTTT
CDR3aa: CASSEALGVGPLTEAFF

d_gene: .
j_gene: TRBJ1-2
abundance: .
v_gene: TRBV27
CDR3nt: TGTGCCAGCAGTTCGGCTTCGAGAACCCACCGAGGGCTTTTTGGGTGGACCTTC
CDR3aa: CASSSASRTHRGLFGWTF

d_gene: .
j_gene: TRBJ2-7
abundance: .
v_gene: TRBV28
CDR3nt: TGTGCCAGCAGTTTAGGGGAGGCCAAATCCTACGAGCAGTACTTC
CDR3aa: CASSLGEAKSYEQYF

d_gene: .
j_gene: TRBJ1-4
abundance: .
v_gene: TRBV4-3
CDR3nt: TGCGCCAGCAGCCAAGATTTGGCAGACTCGAATTTTGAAAAACTGTTTTTT
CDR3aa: CASSQDLADSNFEKLFF

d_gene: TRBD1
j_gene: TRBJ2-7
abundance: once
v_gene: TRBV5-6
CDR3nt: TGTGCCAGCAGCTCGGGACAGAGCTACGAGCAGTACTTC
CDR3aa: CASSSGQSYEQYF

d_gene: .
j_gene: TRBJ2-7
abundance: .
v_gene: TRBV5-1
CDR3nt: TGCGCCAGCAGCTTTTTAGGGGAGGTACGCTACGAGCAGTACTTC
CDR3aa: CASSFLGEVRYEQYF

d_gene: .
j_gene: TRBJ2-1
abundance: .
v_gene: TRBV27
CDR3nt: TGTGCCAGCAGTTTAAGGGTAGTGGGGGGGCCGTCCTACAATGAGCAGTTCTTC
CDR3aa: CASSLRVVGGPSYNEQFF

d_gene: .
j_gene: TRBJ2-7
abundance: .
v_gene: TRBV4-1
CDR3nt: TGCGCCAGCAGCCTCCAGTGGGGGGGCGGGGTTCCCTACGAGCAGTACTTC
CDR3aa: CASSLQWGGGVPYEQYF

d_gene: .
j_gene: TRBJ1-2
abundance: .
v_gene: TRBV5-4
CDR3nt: TGTGCCAGCAGCTTTCTGGGGCTCGGGGAAGGCTACACCTTC
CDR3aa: CASSFLGLGEGYTF

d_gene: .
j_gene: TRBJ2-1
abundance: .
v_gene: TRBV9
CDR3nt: TGTGCCAGCAGCGCCGGGGGTCTCTCCTACAATGAGCAGTTCTTC
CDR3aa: CASSAGGLSYNEQFF

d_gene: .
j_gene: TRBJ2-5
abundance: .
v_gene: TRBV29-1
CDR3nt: TGCAGCGTCCCGGGGATACAAGAGACCCAGTACTTC
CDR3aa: CSVPGIQETQYF

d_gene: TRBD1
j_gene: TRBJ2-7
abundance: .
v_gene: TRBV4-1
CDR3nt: TGCGCCAGCAGCCTGACCGGACAGGGGGCTATCTACGAGCAGTACTTC
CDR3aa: CASSLTGQGAIYEQYF

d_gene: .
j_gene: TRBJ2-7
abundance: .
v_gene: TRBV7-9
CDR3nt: TGTGCCAGCAGCTCGCCTTTGCGGCACGAGCAGTACTTC
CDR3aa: CASSSPLRHEQYF

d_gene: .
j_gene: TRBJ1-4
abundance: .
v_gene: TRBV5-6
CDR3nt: TGTGCCAGCAGCTTGGCTAGGAGCGAAAAACTGTTTTTT
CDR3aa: CASSLARSEKLFF

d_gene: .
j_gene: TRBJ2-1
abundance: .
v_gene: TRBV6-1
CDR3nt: TGTGCCAGCAGTCCGTCATCCGTTGAGCAGTTCTTC
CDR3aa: CASSPSSVEQFF

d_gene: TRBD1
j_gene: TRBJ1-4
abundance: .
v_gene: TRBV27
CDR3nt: TGTGCCAGCAGTTTTCGGCAGGGGGGTGAAAAACTGTTTTTT
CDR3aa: CASSFRQGGEKLFF

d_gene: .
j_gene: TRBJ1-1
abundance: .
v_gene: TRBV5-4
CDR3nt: TGTGCCAGCAGCGGTCCGGGACAAAAGGAAGCTTTCTTT
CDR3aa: CASSGPGQKEAFF

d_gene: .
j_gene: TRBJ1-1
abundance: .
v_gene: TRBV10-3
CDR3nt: TGTGCCATCAGGGGACTGGACATGAACACTGAAGCTTTCTTT
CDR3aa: CAIRGLDMNTEAFF

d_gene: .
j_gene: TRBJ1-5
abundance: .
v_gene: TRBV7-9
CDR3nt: TGTGCCAGCAGCTTAGTGGGCAGCAATCAGCCCCAGCATTTT
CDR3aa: CASSLVGSNQPQHF

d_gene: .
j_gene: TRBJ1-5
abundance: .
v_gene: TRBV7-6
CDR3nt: TGTGCCAGCAGCCTTACAGCCAATCAGCCCCAGCATTTT
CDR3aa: CASSLTANQPQHF

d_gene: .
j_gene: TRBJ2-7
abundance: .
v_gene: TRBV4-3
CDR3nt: TGCGCCAGCAGCCAAGAGAATTTGCTCGGCGGGACCAACGAGCAGTACTTC
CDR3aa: CASSQENLLGGTNEQYF

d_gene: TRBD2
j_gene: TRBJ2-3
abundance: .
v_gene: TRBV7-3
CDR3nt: TGTGCCAGCAGCTTATTCGTCGCGGGGGGGCTCGGTGATACGCAGTATTTT
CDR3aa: CASSLFVAGGLGDTQYF

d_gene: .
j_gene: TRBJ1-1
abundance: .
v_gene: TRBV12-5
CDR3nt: TGTGCTAGTGGTTTGGCGGGACCCTCTTTGACTGAAGCTTTCTTT
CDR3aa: CASGLAGPSLTEAFF

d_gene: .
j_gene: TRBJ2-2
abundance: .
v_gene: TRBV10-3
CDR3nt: TGTGCCATCAGTGAGACACCGAACACCGGGGAGCTGTTTTTT
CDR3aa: CAISETPNTGELFF

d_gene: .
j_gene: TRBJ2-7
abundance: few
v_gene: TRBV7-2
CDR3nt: TGTGCCAGCAGCTTCCACATGTCCTACGAGCAGTACTTC
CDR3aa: CASSFHMSYEQYF

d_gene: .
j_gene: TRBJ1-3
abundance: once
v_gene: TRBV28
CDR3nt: TGTGCCAGCAGTTTATATGGGGGGCTAGGAAACACCATATATTTT
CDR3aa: CASSLYGGLGNTIYF

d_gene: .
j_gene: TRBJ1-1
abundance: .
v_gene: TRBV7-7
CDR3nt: TGTGCTAGCAGCTTTCGTACGGACACTGAAGCTTTCTTT
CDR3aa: CASSFRTDTEAFF

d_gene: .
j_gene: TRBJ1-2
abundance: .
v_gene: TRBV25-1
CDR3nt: TGTGCCAGCAGCCCGGGACGGCCTAGCCGCGGCTACACCTTC
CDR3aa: CASSPGRPSRGYTF

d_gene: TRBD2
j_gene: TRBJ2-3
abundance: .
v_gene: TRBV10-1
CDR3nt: TGCGCCAGCAGTGAGACCGGGACTAGTACAGATACGCAGTATTTT
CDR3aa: CASSETGTSTDTQYF

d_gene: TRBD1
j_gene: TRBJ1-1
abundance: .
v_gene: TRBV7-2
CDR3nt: TGTGCCAGCAGCTACCTCCCGGGACAGGTAATGAGCACTGAAGCTTTCTTT
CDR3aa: CASSYLPGQVMSTEAFF

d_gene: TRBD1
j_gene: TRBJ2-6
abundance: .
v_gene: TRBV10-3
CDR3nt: TGTGCCATCAGTGAGGACAGGGTTGGCTCTGGGGCCAACGTCCTGACTTTC
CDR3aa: CAISEDRVGSGANVLTF

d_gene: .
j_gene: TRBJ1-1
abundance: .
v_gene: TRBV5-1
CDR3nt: TGCGCCAGCAGCATAGACGGCGAAGCTTTCTTT
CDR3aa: CASSIDGEAFF

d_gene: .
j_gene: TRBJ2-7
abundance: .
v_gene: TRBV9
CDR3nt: TGTGCCAGCAGCGTAGAGGCAGGGTTCTCCTACGAGCAGTACTTC
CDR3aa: CASSVEAGFSYEQYF

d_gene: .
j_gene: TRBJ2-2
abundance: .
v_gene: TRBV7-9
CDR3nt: TGTGCCAGCAGCCCAACGGGGGTCCCCGGGGAGCTGTTTTTT
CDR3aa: CASSPTGVPGELFF